One and the same sample provided the 5 T cell receptor beta chains below, sequenced in a study of blood T cell repertoires in COVID-19. Here immunoSEQ multiplex PCR was the method, and the copy in TCRdb shows in-frame clones only, minus some. The sample includes fewer than 250,000 clones, about 86% seen only once; the top ten take 3.5% to 4%. The sample taken for sequencing was PBMCs or T cells enriched from blood (not recorded which). The receptors here all came from a woman aged 40 to 50 with acute COVID-19.

The DNA for the CDR3 is TGTGCCAGCAGCTCTACCTCTAGCGGGAGGTATGGTACGCAGTATTTT. As protein: CASSSTSSGRYGTQYF. The rearrangement links TRBV7-9 to TRBJ2-3, with TRBD2 matching 11 bases. V lost 4 bases, J lost 8 bases, and 11 bases stayed unmatched. The length of the CDR3 is 16 residues. The germline V gene has CDR1 SEHNR and CDR2 FQNEAQ (reference sequence).

The chain joins TRBV28 to TRBJ2-1, with D possibly being TRBD2 (5 bases). This CDR3 region has 12 residues. Trimming left V 7 bases short and J 7 bases short, with 11 bases between. Germline V gives CDR1 MDHEN, CDR2 SYDVKM. In nucleotides, the CDR3 is TGTGCCAGCACCCCTGGGAGTAATGAGCAGTTCTTC. Protein product: CASTPGSNEQFF. The full variable domain, its missing parts supplied by reference TRBV28 and TRBJ2-1, is DVKVTQSSRYLVKRTGEKVFLECVQDMDHENMFWYRQDPGLGLRLIYFSYDVKMKEKGDIPEGYSVSREKKERFSLILESASTNQTSMYLCASTPGSNEQFFGPGTRLTVL.

For the CDR3, the DNA is TGTGCCAGCAGCATCCTAGCGGGAGGCCTCCGGGAGCTGTTTTTT. Amino acid sequence: CASSILAGGLRELFF. The rearrangement uses TRBV9 and TRBJ2-2; 11 positions match TRBD2. J lost 9 bases, V lost 4 bases, and 8 bases had no gene match. The CDR3 extends over 15 amino acids. Germline V gene lookup returns CDR1 SGDLS and CDR2 YYNGEE.

The chain carries TRBV11-3 and TRBJ1-2, with TRBD1 as a possible D gene (5 bases). The CDR3 sequence is 16 residues long. Germline assignment: CDR1 SGHNT and CDR2 YENEEA. Deletions cut 0 bases from V and 4 bases from J, with 15 bases between. The CDR3 nucleotides read TGTGCCAGCAGCTTAGATCAGGGAGGGGACCTCTATGGCTACACCTTC. It encodes CASSLDQGGDLYGYTF.

This rearrangement joins TRBV28 to TRBJ2-5; no firm D call. The V gene's germline CDR1 is MDHEN and CDR2 SYDVKM. V lost 6 bases and J lost 5, with 10 bases in between. The CDR3 is 12 residues long. CDR3 region: CASSSQVETQYF. The CDR3, as DNA: TGTGCCAGCAGCTCCCAGGTGGAGACCCAGTACTTC.